The 20 T cell receptor beta chains in this list originate from one sample, sequenced in a study of post-analysis software for immune sequencing data. Included in the TCR beta cDNA libraries were unique molecular identifiers. Via MiXCR, TCRdb re-called the PCR reads, giving one row per CDR3 protein. The sample gives about half a million distinct CDR3 sequences, under 55% of which show up once; about 12% is in the top ten. No antigen has been identified for these receptors. The study's findings and limits: Patients had higher frequencies than controls of about five TRBV segments, including TRBV5-6, TRBV5-1 and TRBV20-1.

Sequenced: blood. The source is a girl between 10 and 17 years old with multiple sclerosis.

The chain joins TRBV12-3 or TRBV12-4 to TRBJ2-7, with D uncertain. The CDR3 is made up of 14 amino acids. Trimming left V 2 bases short and J 2 bases short, with 10 bases between. CDR3 in DNA: TGTGCCAGCAGTTTACTGGGGTCGACCTACGAGCAGTACTTC. Amino acid sequence: CASSLLGSTYEQYF.

The V and J genes are TRBV5-1 and TRBJ2-7; the D call may be TRBD1 or TRBD2 (5 bases each). This CDR3 has 13 amino acids. Trimming cost V 5 bases and J 2 bases, with 11 bases left between them. Germline loops: CDR1 SGHRS, CDR2 YFSETQ. The CDR3 DNA reads as TGCGCCAGCAGGGAGGACACCACCTACGAGCAGTACTTC. Residues: CASREDTTYEQYF.

The V gene is TRBV6-2 or TRBV6-3, the J gene TRBJ2-1; TRBD2 aligns across 9 bases. V shed 4 bases and J 4 bases; nucleotides not matched to a gene: 11. CDR3 size: 17 residues. The germline gives CDR1 MNHEY, CDR2 SVGEGT. The chain's CDR3 is CASSFLVASGNYNEQFF. The CDR3 DNA follows: TGTGCCAGCAGTTTCCTGGTGGCTAGCGGGAATTACAATGAGCAGTTCTTC.

The gene calls are TRBV6-5 and TRBJ2-7; 10 nucleotides agree with TRBD1. This CDR3 comprises 14 residues. With 8 bases clipped from V and 2 bases from J, the junction kept 6 bases outside the gene matches. Germline values: CDR1 MNHEY, CDR2 SVGAGI. The CDR3 here is CASLSGQGAYEQYF. CDR3 coding DNA: TGTGCCAGCTTATCCGGACAGGGGGCCTACGAGCAGTACTTC.

The V call is TRBV5-6, the J call TRBJ1-1, with 9 bases lining up with TRBD1. The CDR3 sequence is 13 residues long. V lost 4 bases and J lost 9; bases outside the gene matches: 7. Germline V gives CDR1 SGHDT, CDR2 YYEEEE. CDR3 sequence: CASSEGDRAKAFF. CDR3 sequence (DNA): TGTGCCAGCAGCGAGGGGGACAGGGCTAAAGCTTTCTTT.

This chain uses TRBV20-1 with TRBJ1-4; 7 bases line up with TRBD1. Germline CDR1 reads DFQATT; CDR2 reads SNEGSKA (reference sequence). The CDR3 consists of 15 residues. With V trimmed by 0 bases and J by 8 bases, 9 bases remained unmatched. The CDR3 is CSARDGKGAGEKLFF. CDR3 in DNA: TGCAGTGCTAGAGATGGAAAGGGGGCGGGAGAAAAACTGTTTTTT.

The V call is TRBV12-3 or TRBV12-4, the J call TRBJ2-5, with D possibly called TRBD1 or TRBD2 (5 bases each). The V end was cut by 3 bases, the J end by 3 bases, with 20 bases between. This CDR3 spans 17 amino acids. The CDR3 DNA reads as TGTGCCAGCAGTTTCCACGGGACCGGATACGAAGAAGAGACCCAGTACTTC. Translation: CASSFHGTGYEEETQYF.

J is TRBJ2-4 and V is TRBV29-1; D not certain. The DNA end lines up better with TRBJ2-7; the J call may be wrong. CDR1 and CDR2 from the germline V gene are SQVTM and ANQGSEA. The length of the CDR3 is 15 residues. The CDR3 spells CSVVGWAVRSYEQYF. CDR3 nucleotide sequence: TGCAGCGTTGTGGGGTGGGCAGTTCGTTCCTACGAGCAGTACTTC.

The chain couples TRBV5-1 to TRBJ2-7, with unresolved D. Germline CDR1 SGHRS, CDR2 YFSETQ. The CDR3 sequence is 14 residues long. Trimming stripped 0 bases from V and 5 bases from J, with 12 bases between. The CDR3 DNA follows: TGCGCCAGCAGCTTGGGGGCCGACACAGACGAGCAGTACTTC. Translating gives CASSLGADTDEQYF.

The rearrangement uses TRBV7-8 and TRBJ2-3; no firm D call. Germline V lookup: CDR1 SGHVS, CDR2 FQNEAQ. The CDR3 runs 13 residues. Trimming shortened V by 7 bases and J by 0 bases, and 8 bases separated the two germline ends. The CDR3 region is CASTKMSTDTQYF. DNA of the CDR3: TGTGCCAGCACGAAGATGAGCACAGATACGCAGTATTTT.

On this clonotype: Germline and junction disagree at one end, which may indicate a read error. CDR3 in amino acids: CASNLRVRRIYEQYF. The CDR3 DNA is TGTGCCAGCAACTTACGTGTCCGGCGGATCTACGAGCAGTACTTC. The rearrangement joins TRBV7-2 to TRBJ2-5; D is unresolved. Matching the DNA end better, TRBJ2-7 makes the J call doubtful. This CDR3 comprises 15 residues. The germline V gene encodes CDR1 SGHTA and CDR2 FQGNSA.

The chain has TRBV20-1 and TRBJ2-3, with 9 positions matching TRBD2. The CDR3 is 16 amino acids. The germline gives CDR1 DFQATT, CDR2 SNEGSKA (reference sequence). J gave up 6 bases and V 3 bases, and 13 bases lay outside the gene matches. CDR3 loop: CSARTLGLAGRDTQYF. The CDR3 DNA follows: TGCAGTGCTAGGACACTCGGCCTAGCGGGAAGGGATACGCAGTATTTT.

The J gene is TRBJ1-2, the V gene TRBV7-8; D may be TRBD1 (5 bases). Germline CDR1 SGHVS, CDR2 FQNEAQ. CDR3 length: 13 amino acids. Trimming removed 5 bases from V and 7 bases from J, with 14 bases in between. The CDR3 sequence is CASSLLREGGYTF. For the CDR3, the DNA is TGTGCCAGCAGCCTTCTCAGGGAAGGTGGCTACACCTTC. Variable domain in full (rest from reference TRBV7-8 and TRBJ1-2): GAGVSQSPRYKVAKRGQDVALRCDPISGHVSLFWYQQALGQGPEFLTYFQNEAQLDKSGLPSDRFFAERPEGSVSTLKIQRTQQEDSAVYLCASSLLREGGYTFGSGTRLTVV.

This clonotype was seen a few times. The chain has TRBV5-1 and TRBJ2-7; 7 bases match TRBD1. Germline V gives CDR1 SGHRS, CDR2 YFSETQ. CDR3 size: 14 residues. With 4 bases clipped from V and 5 bases from J, the junction kept 9 bases outside the gene matches. CDR3 nucleotide sequence: TGCGCCAGCAGCCCGGAGACAGGGCGCCACGAGCAGTACTTC. Protein sequence: CASSPETGRHEQYF.

This chain joins TRBV20-1 and TRBJ2-5; D not certain. Germline CDR1 is DFQATT and CDR2 is SNEGSKA (reference sequence). Trimming removed 6 bases at V and 0 bases at J, with 11 bases between. The CDR3 runs to 13 residues. CDR3 region: CSAPTTNQETQYF. CDR3 nucleotides: TGCAGTGCACCAACTACCAACCAAGAGACCCAGTACTTC.

V gene TRBV6-5 combines with J gene TRBJ2-5, with D tentatively TRBD1 or TRBD2 (5 bases each). Germline values: CDR1 MNHEY, CDR2 SVGAGI. The V end lost 10 bases, the J end lost 5 bases, and 11 bases lay between the germline ends. The CDR3 is made up of 11 amino acids. CDR3 DNA sequence: TGTGCCACCTCAGGGACGGAGACCCAGTACTTC. This gives the protein CATSGTETQYF.

The rearrangement joins TRBV4-1 to TRBJ1-4; 7 nucleotides agree with TRBD1. The CDR3 length is 16 residues. The germline V gene encodes CDR1 MGHRA and CDR2 YSYEKL. Trimming removed 4 bases from V and 7 bases from J; junction bases left unmatched: 12. The CDR3 DNA is TGCGCCAGCAGCCCTGGGGGACAGTACACGGTTGAAAAACTGTTTTTT. It encodes CASSPGGQYTVEKLFF.

The sample holds a few counts of this clonotype. The rearrangement uses TRBV20-1 and TRBJ1-5, with 9 bases lining up with TRBD1. V shed 0 bases and J 0 bases; nucleotides not matched to a gene: 3. Looked up from germline, CDR1 is DFQATT and CDR2 is SNEGSKA (reference sequence). The CDR3 runs to 16 residues. DNA for the CDR3: TGCAGTGCTAGAGACGGGACAGGGTATAGCAATCAGCCCCAGCATTTT. This sequence encodes CSARDGTGYSNQPQHF.

Concerning this clonotype: Sequence at one end of the junction differs from germline and may be a read error. The chain is built from TRBV28 and TRBJ2-1; 9 nucleotides align to TRBD2. Germline V gene sequence: CDR1 MDHEN, CDR2 SYDVKM. This CDR3 has 15 amino acids. Here the CDR3 DNA reads TGTGCCAGCACCATAGCGGGAGAGCCCTACAATGGGCAGTTCTTC. Protein sequence: CASTIAGEPYNGQFF.

This clonotype appeared a few times. CDR3 DNA sequence: TGCGCCAGCGGACGGACAGGGCCTCAAGAGCAGTTCTTC. Its protein is CASGRTGPQEQFF. This chain connects TRBV5-1 to TRBJ2-1; 8 bases map to TRBD1. This CDR3 region has 13 residues. The junction had 10 bases not matched to a gene; V was cut back by 7 bases and J by 10 bases. Germline V gene lookup returns CDR1 SGHRS and CDR2 YFSETQ.